This T cell receptor (beta chain) was recorded in a study of T cell repertoires in cytomegalovirus infection. At the level of the study: Signatures in public TCR beta sequences pointed to both CMV infection and matching HLA type.

Regarding the study as a whole: Summed public TCR beta family frequency identified CMV carriers bearing the relevant HLA. HLA-C-restricted TCR beta clonotypes specific for CMV led the ex vivo response.

This clonotype was counted many times. The antigen is unknown. This CDR3 has 14 amino acids. Trimming removed 2 bases at V and 2 bases at J, with 10 bases between. From germline, CDR1 is SEHNR and CDR2 FQNEAQ (reference sequence). TCRdb reanalysed the reads using MiXCR and keeps one entry per CDR3 protein. The repertoire holds almost 550,000 distinct CDR3 sequences, with approximately 16% as singletons. The sequencing sample was made of CD8+ T cells from PBMCs. The rearrangement joins TRBV7-9 to TRBJ2-7; D uncertain. The receptor's source is a human donor in good health (CMV status not recorded). Some clones in this sample may be carry-over from other donors' samples. CDR3 bases: TGTGCCAGCAGCTTACCGGTTTTCCCCTACGAGCAGTACTTC. Amino acid sequence: CASSLPVFPYEQYF. Full variable domain (rest looked up from reference TRBV7-9 and TRBJ2-7): DTGVSQNPRHKITKRGQNVTFRCDPISEHNRLYWYRQTLGQGPEFLTYFQNEAQLEKSRLLSDRFSAERPKGSFSTLEIQRTEQGDSAMYLCASSLPVFPYEQYFGPGTRLTVT.